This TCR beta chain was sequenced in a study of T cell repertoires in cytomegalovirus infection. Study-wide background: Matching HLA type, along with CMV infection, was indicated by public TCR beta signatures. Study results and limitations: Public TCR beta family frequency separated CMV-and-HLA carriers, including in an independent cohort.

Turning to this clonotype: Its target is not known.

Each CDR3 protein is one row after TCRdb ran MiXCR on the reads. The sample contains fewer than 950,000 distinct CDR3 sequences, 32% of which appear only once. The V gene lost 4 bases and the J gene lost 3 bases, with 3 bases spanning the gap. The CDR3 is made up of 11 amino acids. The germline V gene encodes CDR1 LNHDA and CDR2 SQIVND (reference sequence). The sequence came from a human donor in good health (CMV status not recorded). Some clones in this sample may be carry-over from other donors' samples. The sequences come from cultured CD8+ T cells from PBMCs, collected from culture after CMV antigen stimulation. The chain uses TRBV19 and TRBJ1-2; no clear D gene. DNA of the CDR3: TGTGCCAGTAGTAAAGACTATGGCTACACCTTC. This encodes CASSKDYGYTF.